What follows are 25 T cell receptor beta chains derived from one specimen sequenced in a study of blood T cell repertoires in COVID-19. Assay used: immunoSEQ multiplex PCR; TCRdb lists only in-frame clones, some missing. The profile shows 200,000 to 250,000 clones, 84% of them singletons. Source material: peripheral blood. These TCRs come from a woman older than 75 with COVID-19, enrolled during active disease.

The chain couples TRBV12-3 or TRBV12-4 to TRBJ2-1; D unresolved. Trimming pared 3 bases from V and 8 bases from J, leaving 5 bases between. CDR3 length: 11 amino acids. The CDR3 DNA sequence: TGTGCCAGCAGTTTGGAGTATGAGCAGTTCTTC. Translation gives CASSLEYEQFF.

The chain uses TRBV14 and TRBJ2-7; the match to TRBD2 covers 9 bases. CDR1 SGHDN and CDR2 FVKESK come from the germline V gene. V trimming: 0 bases; J trimming: 5 bases; junction bases outside the gene matches: 8. CDR3 size: 16 residues. The CDR3 bases are TGTGCCAGCAGCCAAGATGGGCTAGCGGGGTTCAACGAGCAGTACGTC. Translated, it gives CASSQDGLAGFNEQYV.

V and J are TRBV6-5 and TRBJ1-1, with unresolved D. Germline-derived CDR1 and CDR2 are MNHEY and SVGAGI. CDR3 length: 12 residues. V gave up 10 bases and J gave up 2 bases, with 11 bases separating them. CDR3 coding DNA: TGTGCCATCGGGGAGGGCAACACTGAAGCTTTCTTT. Protein: CAIGEGNTEAFF.

This clone was seen once. This chain uses TRBV2 with TRBJ2-1, with a tentative D call TRBD1 (5 bases). Per the germline V gene, CDR1 is SNHLY and CDR2 is FYNNEI. The V and J ends lost 6 bases and 2 bases respectively, with 11 bases between them. This CDR3 has 14 amino acids. The CDR3 region is CASRRQGAYNEQFF. The CDR3 DNA is TGTGCCAGCAGAAGGCAGGGCGCCTACAATGAGCAGTTCTTC.

The table lists this clone with a few counts. V usage is TRBV3-1 (or the pseudogene TRBV3-2) and J usage is TRBJ1-5; TRBD1 matches at 7 bases. Germline loops: CDR1 LGHDT, CDR2 YNNKEL (reference sequence). J was trimmed by 10 bases and V by 4 bases; bases with no gene match: 10. This CDR3 has 14 residues. CDR3 sequence: CASSRGTAVYPQHF. The CDR3 DNA is TGTGCCAGCAGCCGCGGGACAGCCGTCTATCCCCAGCATTTT.

The chain couples TRBV4-2 to TRBJ2-2; tentatively, D is TRBD1 (6 bases). The germline CDR1 and CDR2 sequences are LGHNA and YNFKEQ. The CDR3 sequence is 13 residues long. V gave up 10 bases and J gave up 6 bases, with 15 bases separating them. The CDR3 is CANSRGPPGELFF. In DNA form, the CDR3 reads TGTGCCAATTCCAGGGGACCCCCCGGGGAGCTGTTTTTT.

The rearrangement uses TRBV11-3 and TRBJ1-3; tentatively, D is TRBD1 (5 bases). The germline V gene encodes CDR1 SGHNT and CDR2 YENEEA. The V end lost 4 bases, the J end lost 2 bases, and 9 bases lay between the germline ends. CDR3 length: 14 residues. CDR3 in DNA: TGTGCCAGCAGCTCGGGCAGGGCTGGAAACACCATATATTTT. It yields the protein CASSSGRAGNTIYF.

J is TRBJ2-3 and V is TRBV2, with 8 bases lining up with TRBD1. This CDR3 is 15 amino acids long. Trimming removed 6 bases from V and 1 base from J; junction bases left unmatched: 6. CDR1 is SNHLY, CDR2 FYNNEI, per germline. Here the CDR3 reads CASSQQGVGTDTQYF. CDR3 nucleotide sequence: TGTGCCAGCAGCCAACAGGGGGTGGGCACAGATACGCAGTATTTT. The entire variable domain, with the rest obtained from reference TRBV2 and TRBJ2-3, is as follows: EPEVTQTPSHQVTQMGQEVILRCVPISNHLYFYWYRQILGQKVEFLVSFYNNEISEKSEIFDDQFSVERPDGSNFTLKIRSTKLEDSAMYFCASSQQGVGTDTQYFGPGTRLTVL.

The CDR3 region has the DNA TGTGCCAGCAGCTTGGACAGGCGACAGGCTGGCTACACCTTC. It encodes CASSLDRRQAGYTF. The V and J genes are TRBV5-4 and TRBJ1-2; D possibly corresponds to TRBD1 (6 bases). Germline V gene sequence: CDR1 SGHNT, CDR2 YYREEE (reference sequence). The ends were cut back, 0 bases at V and 7 bases at J, with 13 bases in the middle. The length of the CDR3 is 14 residues. The entire variable domain, with the rest obtained from reference TRBV5-4 and TRBJ1-2, is as follows: ETGVTQSPTHLIKTRGQQVTLRCSSQSGHNTVSWYQQALGQGPQFIFQYYREEENGRGNFPPRFSGLQFPNYSSELNVNALELDDSALYLCASSLDRRQAGYTFGSGTRLTVV.

The sample holds a few counts of this clone. The gene calls are TRBV5-8 and TRBJ1-2, with D tentatively TRBD1 (5 bases). The CDR3 is 16 amino acids. CDR1 SGHTS and CDR2 YDEGEE come from the germline V gene. With 2 bases removed from V and 8 bases from J, the gap between germline ends came to 22 bases. CDR3 region: CASSFLAGRDIAGYTF. The CDR3 DNA reads TGTGCCAGCAGCTTTTTGGCGGGGCGCGATATTGCCGGCTACACCTTC.

The chain carries TRBV3-1 (or the pseudogene TRBV3-2) and TRBJ2-3; 9 nucleotides agree with TRBD2. The CDR3 length is 17 residues. CDR1 LGHDT and CDR2 YNNKEL come from the germline V gene (reference sequence). The trim removed 5 bases at V and 2 bases at J, leaving 11 bases unmatched. The CDR3 here is CASSSLRLAEDTDTQYF. The CDR3 coding sequence is TGTGCCAGCAGCTCACTTAGACTAGCGGAGGACACAGATACGCAGTATTTT.

This clone was recorded a few times. The junction differs from germline at one of its ends, possibly a read error. V is TRBV2 and J is TRBJ2-5, with 9 nucleotides matching TRBD1. The CDR3 is 12 amino acids. Germline CDR1 is SNHLY and CDR2 is FYNNEI. CDR3 nucleotide sequence: TGTGCCAGCAGTGTACTTCCGGGACAGGGACACTTC. The encoded protein is CASSVLPGQGHF.

The chain uses TRBV7-2 and TRBJ2-7, with D possibly being TRBD2 (5 bases). This CDR3 contains 12 residues. Trimming took 3 bases from V and 8 from J, leaving 11 bases between them. Germline V gene lookup returns CDR1 SGHTA and CDR2 FQGNSA. The chain's CDR3 is CASSFGVGKQYF. The CDR3 DNA is TGTGCCAGCAGCTTCGGGGTAGGAAAGCAGTACTTC. Full variable domain (missing parts from reference TRBV7-2 and TRBJ2-7): GAGVSQSPSNKVTEKGKDVELRCDPISGHTALYWYRQSLGQGLEFLIYFQGNSAPDKSGLPSDRFSAERTGGSVSTLTIQRTQQEDSAVYLCASSFGVGKQYFGPGTRLTVT.

The chain carries TRBV5-6 and TRBJ1-2, with 10 nucleotides matching TRBD1. The junction had 15 bases not matched to a gene; V was cut back by 4 bases and J by 6 bases. The CDR3 contains 17 residues. CDR1 and CDR2 from the germline V gene are SGHDT and YYEEEE. DNA for the CDR3: TGTGCCAGCAGCCGGGACAGGGGTACTACACTGGGGGATGGCTACACCTTC. Amino acids: CASSRDRGTTLGDGYTF.

As to this clone: The sample contains more than one DNA sequence encoding this CDR3. The rearrangement joins TRBV5-1 to TRBJ2-5, with D maybe TRBD2 (6 bases). Trimming pared 0 bases from V and 0 bases from J, leaving 6 bases between. Germline V gene data show CDR1 as SGHRS and CDR2 as YFSETQ. The CDR3 totals 14 residues. CDR3 residues: CASSLGGNQETQYF. In DNA, the CDR3 is TGCGCCAGCAGCTTGGGCGGGAACCAAGAGACCCAGTACTTC.

This clone was picked up one time. In the same sample, other DNA sequences code for this CDR3. The rearrangement uses TRBV30 and TRBJ2-5; TRBD2 is a possible D gene (5 bases). V lost 5 bases and J 4 bases, leaving 14 bases between the germline ends. Germline V gives CDR1 GTSNPN, CDR2 SVGIG (reference sequence). The CDR3 extends over 13 amino acids. CDR3 residues: CAWSGLARETQYF. The DNA for the CDR3 is TGTGCCTGGTCTGGCCTAGCCAGAGAGACCCAGTACTTC.

This clone was seen a few times. V gene TRBV10-3 combines with J gene TRBJ1-5, with D possibly TRBD1 on 6 matching bases. Trimming cost V 0 bases and J 11 bases, with 17 bases left between them. This CDR3 is built from 15 residues. The germline gives CDR1 ENHRY, CDR2 SYGVKD. The CDR3 coding sequence is TGTGCCATCAGTGAGTCAAGGACAGATAGATCGGCCCAGCATTTT. Translating it yields CAISESRTDRSAQHF.

This clone came up once. V gene TRBV14 combines with J gene TRBJ2-7; no reliable D call. The CDR3 runs to 11 residues. The germline V gene encodes CDR1 SGHDN and CDR2 FVKESK. Trimming stripped 4 bases from V and 3 bases from J, with 4 bases between. The CDR3 nucleotides read TGTGCCAGCAGCCCCGGCTACGAGCAGTACTTC. Protein: CASSPGYEQYF.

The chain combines TRBV28 with TRBJ1-1; 8 nucleotides align to TRBD1. J lost 3 bases, V lost 4 bases, and 7 bases had no gene match. The germline gives CDR1 MDHEN, CDR2 SYDVKM. The CDR3 totals 15 residues. CDR3 coding DNA: TGTGCCAGCAGTTGGGGGGACAGGATGGACACTGAAGCTTTCTTT. It encodes CASSWGDRMDTEAFF.

J is TRBJ1-6 and V is TRBV6-5; 7 positions match TRBD1. The length of the CDR3 is 14 residues. V dropped 6 bases and J dropped 9; count of bases not matched to a gene: 8. Germline CDR1 reads MNHEY; CDR2 reads SVGAGI. The CDR3 reads CASRQTGTGSPLHF. DNA of the CDR3: TGTGCCAGCAGACAGACAGGGACCGGTTCACCCCTCCACTTT.

The rearrangement links TRBV4-2 to TRBJ1-1; weak D call: TRBD1 (6 bases). The V and J ends lost 4 bases and 3 bases respectively, with 18 bases between them. This CDR3 region has 16 residues. CDR1 and CDR2 (germline): LGHNA, YNFKEQ. DNA for the CDR3: TGTGCCAGCAGCCGCGGTCAGGGGCAGGGCGACACTGAAGCTTTCTTT. As protein: CASSRGQGQGDTEAFF.

The J gene is TRBJ2-5, the V gene TRBV7-7; tentatively, D is TRBD2 (5 bases). The CDR3 sequence is 15 residues long. The V gene's germline CDR1 is SSHAT and CDR2 FNYEAQ (reference sequence). V lost 1 base and J lost 2, with 11 bases in between. CDR3 protein: CASSLGTSTQETQYF. In DNA, the CDR3 is TGTGCCAGCAGCTTAGGGACTTCAACTCAAGAGACCCAGTACTTC.

This clone appeared a single time. CDR3 loop: CASSPGQGREKLFF. The CDR3 coding sequence is TGTGCCAGCTCACCGGGACAGGGAAGGGAAAAACTGTTTTTT. V usage is TRBV18 and J usage is TRBJ1-4, with 9 bases lining up with TRBD1. The CDR3 spans 14 residues. V was pared by 3 bases and J by 8 bases, with 4 bases of the junction left unmatched. Germline loops: CDR1 KGHSH, CDR2 LQKENI. Variable domain in full (rest from reference TRBV18 and TRBJ1-4): NAGVMQNPRHLVRRRGQEARLRCSPMKGHSHVYWYRQLPEEGLKFMVYLQKENIIDESGMPKERFSAEFPKEGPSILRIQQVVRGDSAAYFCASSPGQGREKLFFGSGTQLSVL.

V gene TRBV27 combines with J gene TRBJ2-6, with no clear D. Germline CDR1 MNHEY, CDR2 SMNVEV (reference sequence). This CDR3 has 15 residues. The V end was cut by 0 bases, the J end by 0 bases, with 3 bases between. CDR3 protein: CASSLSHSGANVLTF. CDR3 nucleotide sequence: TGTGCCAGCAGTTTATCCCACTCTGGGGCCAACGTCCTGACTTTC.

The chain carries TRBV5-1 and TRBJ1-2; 7 bases map to TRBD1. The CDR3 has 14 amino acids. V was clipped by 7 bases and J by 4 bases; unmatched bases: 10. From germline, CDR1 is SGHRS and CDR2 YFSETQ. The CDR3 region is CASRTPGGGYGYTF. The CDR3 DNA follows: TGCGCCAGCCGGACTCCAGGGGGTGGCTATGGCTACACCTTC.